The T cell receptor beta chain described here comes from a study of T cell repertoires in cytomegalovirus infection. Study-level background: Evidence of both CMV infection and a matching HLA type came from public TCR beta signatures. Study-wide findings and caveats: There were carriers of CMV plus the relevant HLA, and cumulative public TCR beta family frequency identified them. Across the ex vivo response, the dominant clonotypes were HLA-C-restricted CMV-specific TCR beta clonotypes.

TCRdb analysed the reads with MiXCR anew, one entry per CDR3 protein. The sample contains some 450,000 distinct CDR3 sequences, about 33% of which appear only once. Germline values: CDR1 SEHNR, CDR2 FQNEAQ (reference sequence). The CDR3 runs to 15 residues. Trimming removed 1 base from V and 1 base from J, with 10 bases in between. Concerning this clonotype itself: Antigen specificity is unknown.

The origin of this receptor is a human donor in good health (CMV status not recorded). Some clones in this sample may be carry-over from other donors' samples. The chain recombines TRBV7-9 with TRBJ2-5; a possible D gene is TRBD1 (5 bases). What was sequenced was PBMCs. Here the CDR3 DNA reads TGTGCCAGCAGCTTAGGACAGATCGTCCAAGAGACCCAGTACTTC. Its protein is CASSLGQIVQETQYF.